Below are 19 T cell receptor beta chains sequenced from a single sample in a study of human T cells and chemical hapten exposure. Described time point: pre-sensitization, week 0. The treatment was: therapeutic diphenylcyclopropenone sensitization with weekly scalp DPC. MiXCR was run by TCRdb on the RACE reads, yielding one entry per CDR3 protein. The data contain 300,000 to 450,000 distinct CDR3 sequences, around 5% of them singletons. The sequencing used whole blood, collected in connection with sensitization to the hapten diphenylcyclopropenone (DPC). These receptors came from a woman under 30 with alopecia areata. Some clones in this sample may be carry-over from other donors' samples.

This chain joins TRBV11-2 and TRBJ2-7, with 7 bases identical to TRBD1. From germline, CDR1 is SGHAT and CDR2 FQNNGV. The CDR3 extends over 14 amino acids. The V gene end was trimmed by 5 bases and the J gene end by 3 bases; junction bases not matched to a gene: 7. The CDR3, as DNA: TGTGCCAGCAGCCCCGGGGACAGCCTCTACGAGCAGTACTTC. Protein: CASSPGDSLYEQYF.

The J gene is TRBJ2-3, the V gene TRBV28; D ambiguous. CDR1 MDHEN and CDR2 SYDVKM come from the germline V gene. There are 16 residues in the CDR3. Trimming removed 3 bases at V and 0 bases at J, with 13 bases between. For the CDR3, the DNA is TGTGCCAGCAGTTTCCCGTCGGCGCATAGCACAGATACGCAGTATTTT. Translating it yields CASSFPSAHSTDTQYF.

To note about this clonotype: This may be a read error, as it is one base from a much larger clone. V is TRBV7-3 and J is TRBJ1-3, with D maybe TRBD1 (6 bases). Looked up from germline, CDR1 is SGHTA and CDR2 is FQGTGA. V gave up 5 bases and J gave up 0 bases, with 8 bases separating them. This CDR3 is built from 14 residues. CDR3 nucleotide sequence: TGTGCCAGCAGCCCAGGGGTCTCTGGAAACACCATATATTTT. Protein product: CASSPGVSGNTIYF.

This clonotype came up many times. V usage is TRBV6-6 and J usage is TRBJ1-6, with D unresolved. Germline-derived CDR1 and CDR2 are MNHNY and SVGAGI (reference sequence). This CDR3 is 16 amino acids long. V was clipped by 2 bases and J by 4 bases, with 12 bases between them. CDR3 sequence reads: CASSYERGFYNSPLHF. For the CDR3, the DNA is TGTGCCAGCAGTTACGAGCGGGGATTTTATAATTCACCCCTCCACTTT.

The chain links TRBV7-2 to TRBJ2-7; D is perhaps TRBD1 (6 bases). The germline V and J ends were trimmed by 5 bases and 2 bases, with 22 bases remaining between them. The CDR3 loop spans 17 amino acids. Germline V gene sequence: CDR1 SGHTA, CDR2 FQGNSA. CDR3 nucleotide sequence: TGTGCCAGCAGCCTCCATAGTTTCGGACAGCTAGCCTACGAGCAGTACTTC. It codes for CASSLHSFGQLAYEQYF.

This clonotype showed up just a few times. The DNA for the CDR3 is TGTGCCAGCAGTGACGCGGCAGGGGGGTCGTATGGCTACACCTTC. Translation: CASSDAAGGSYGYTF. The rearrangement uses TRBV25-1 and TRBJ1-2, with TRBD1 matching over 7 bases. The CDR3 has 15 amino acids. CDR1 is MGHDK, CDR2 SYGVNS, per germline. Trimming removed 3 bases from V and 5 bases from J; junction bases left unmatched: 9.

The table lists this clonotype with many counts. V is TRBV10-3 and J is TRBJ1-5; TRBD1 matches 9 bases. The junction had 3 bases not matched to a gene; V was cut back by 5 bases and J by 4 bases. Germline CDR1 is ENHRY and CDR2 is SYGVKD. This CDR3 is built from 14 residues. In DNA form, the CDR3 reads TGTGCCATCAGTCCGGGACAGGGAAATCAGCCCCAGCATTTT. It is translated as CAISPGQGNQPQHF.

This clonotype was seen ten or more times. The chain employs TRBV6-5 and TRBJ1-2; D is unresolved. The germline V gene has CDR1 MNHEY and CDR2 SVGAGI. This CDR3 region has 15 residues. The ends were cut back, 5 bases at V and 4 bases at J, with 17 bases in the middle. The CDR3 DNA sequence: TGTGCCAGCAGTCGGTGGGAGGAAGGGATCTATGGCTACACCTTC. This encodes CASSRWEEGIYGYTF.

In this sample, this clonotype turned up many times. The V and J genes are TRBV4-3 and TRBJ2-1, with TRBD1 matching over 9 bases. The V gene's germline CDR1 is LGHNA and CDR2 YSLEER. V shed 4 bases and J 8 bases; nucleotides not matched to a gene: 9. The length of the CDR3 is 15 residues. The CDR3 spells CASSRSTGQGHEQFF. CDR3 DNA sequence: TGCGCCAGCAGCCGGAGTACGGGACAGGGCCATGAGCAGTTCTTC.

The table lists this clonotype with a few counts. This rearrangement joins TRBV5-1 to TRBJ2-3; a possible D gene is TRBD1 (8 bases). Looked up from germline, CDR1 is SGHRS and CDR2 is YFSETQ. The CDR3 is 17 residues long. Trimming removed 4 bases from V and 2 bases from J, with 20 bases in between. The CDR3 DNA reads TGCGCCAGCAGCCCACAGGGGGGGCTAGCGGTCACAGATACGCAGTATTTT. Amino acid sequence: CASSPQGGLAVTDTQYF.

This CDR3 reads CASSLRARGLAKNIQYF. The CDR3 bases are TGTGCCAGCAGCTTACGCGCCAGGGGGCTAGCCAAAAACATTCAGTACTTC. The J gene is TRBJ2-4, the V gene TRBV7-8; TRBD1 matches 8 bases. Germline-derived CDR1 and CDR2 are SGHVS and FQNEAQ. Trimming cost V 2 bases and J 0 bases; bases outside gene matches: 6. This CDR3 region has 17 residues.

This clonotype occurred a few times. V gene TRBV18 combines with J gene TRBJ2-1; the D is unclear. CDR3 size: 14 residues. The germline V gene encodes CDR1 KGHSH and CDR2 LQKENI. V shed 2 bases and J shed 5 bases, with 10 bases lying between them. The CDR3 DNA reads as TGTGCCAGCTCACCATCTTTCCTAAACAATGAGCAGTTCTTC. Its protein is CASSPSFLNNEQFF.

The chain couples TRBV7-2 to TRBJ2-1, with TRBD2 matching over 9 bases. Germline-derived CDR1 and CDR2 are SGHTA and FQGNSA. The CDR3 is 15 amino acids. V was pared by 5 bases and J by 9 bases, with 11 bases of the junction left unmatched. The chain's CDR3 is CASSPMAGGLSEQFF. Here the CDR3 DNA reads TGTGCCAGCAGCCCAATGGCGGGGGGGCTAAGTGAGCAGTTCTTC.

The chain employs TRBV7-9 and TRBJ2-2; TRBD2 aligns across 8 bases. CDR1 and CDR2 (germline): SEHNR, FQNEAQ (reference sequence). This CDR3 has 17 residues. The J segment lost 3 bases and the V segment lost 2 bases, leaving 8 bases of the junction unmatched. Here the CDR3 reads CASSLPAGESDTGELFF. CDR3 coding DNA: TGTGCCAGCAGCTTACCAGCGGGGGAGTCAGACACCGGGGAGCTGTTTTTT.

This clonotype was detected only a few times. The chain carries TRBV6-1 and TRBJ2-3; tentative D call: TRBD2 (6 bases). The CDR3 totals 16 residues. V lost 4 bases and J lost 6, with 20 bases in between. Looked up from germline, CDR1 is MNHNS and CDR2 is SASEGT. Written as DNA, the CDR3 is TGTGCCAGCAGTGGGCCGACTAGTTGGTCGCCGGATACGCAGTATTTT. Residues: CASSGPTSWSPDTQYF.

Many counts were recorded for this clonotype. The V and J genes are TRBV7-2 and TRBJ1-1; possible D gene TRBD1, 6 bases. V lost 8 bases and J lost 1, with 14 bases in between. CDR3 length: 14 residues. CDR1 and CDR2 from the germline V gene are SGHTA and FQGNSA. The CDR3 region is CASSPTGTNTEAFF. For the CDR3, the DNA is TGTGCCAGCTCACCAACAGGGACGAACACTGAAGCTTTCTTT.

This clonotype was counted at least ten times. V and J are TRBV7-8 and TRBJ1-1, with D unresolved. Looked up from germline, CDR1 is SGHVS and CDR2 is FQNEAQ. CDR3 size: 15 residues. The V end was cut by 9 bases, the J end by 0 bases, with 17 bases between. CDR3 nucleotides: TGTGCCAGTACTCGGTTAAGGTTGATGAACACTGAAGCTTTCTTT. It encodes CASTRLRLMNTEAFF.

This clonotype came up many times. The V call is TRBV6-2 or TRBV6-3, the J call TRBJ2-1, with TRBD2 matching 7 bases. The CDR3 is 13 amino acids. The V gene end was trimmed by 7 bases and the J gene end by 8 bases; junction bases not matched to a gene: 8. Germline-derived CDR1 and CDR2 are MNHEY and SVGEGT. In DNA, the CDR3 is TGTGCCAGCACCACCCCAGGGAGGGATGAGCAGTTCTTC. Protein product: CASTTPGRDEQFF.

The rearrangement links TRBV28 to TRBJ1-5; D is uncertain. The CDR3 loop spans 13 amino acids. Germline loops: CDR1 MDHEN, CDR2 SYDVKM. CDR3 DNA sequence: TGTACCACAACCCGGACCGTCAATCAGCCCCAGCATTTT. It encodes CTTTRTVNQPQHF.